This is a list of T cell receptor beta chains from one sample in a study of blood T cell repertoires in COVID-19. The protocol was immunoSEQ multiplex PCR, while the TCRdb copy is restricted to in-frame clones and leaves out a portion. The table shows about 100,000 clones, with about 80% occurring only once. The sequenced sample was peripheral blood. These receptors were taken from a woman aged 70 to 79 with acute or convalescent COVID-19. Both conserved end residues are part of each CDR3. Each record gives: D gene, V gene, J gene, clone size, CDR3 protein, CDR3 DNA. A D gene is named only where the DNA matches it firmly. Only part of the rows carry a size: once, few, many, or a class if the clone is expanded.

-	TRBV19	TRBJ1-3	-	CASSPIPGSGNTIYF	TGTGCCAGTAGTCCTATCCCAGGGTCGGGAAACACCATATATTTT
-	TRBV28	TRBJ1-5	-	CASSFPLSNQPQHF	TGTGCCAGCAGTTTCCCTCTTAGCAATCAGCCCCAGCATTTT
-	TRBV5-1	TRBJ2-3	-	CASSPMTGSTDTQYF	TGCGCCAGCAGCCCCATGACAGGAAGCACAGATACGCAGTATTTT
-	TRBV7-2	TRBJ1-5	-	CASSLEGGQPQHF	TGTGCCAGCAGCTTAGAGGGGGGGCAGCCCCAGCATTTT
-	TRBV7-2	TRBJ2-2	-	CANLKGGAAGELFF	TGTGCCAACCTAAAGGGGGGGGCGGCCGGGGAGCTGTTTTTT
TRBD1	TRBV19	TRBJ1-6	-	CASGQGARGNSPLHF	TGTGCCAGTGGTCAGGGGGCGAGAGGTAATTCACCCCTCCACTTT
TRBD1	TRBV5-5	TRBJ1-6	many	CASSFWTGWDSPLHF	TGTGCCAGCAGCTTTTGGACAGGGTGGGATTCACCCCTCCACTTT
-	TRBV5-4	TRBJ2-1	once	CALGRGASSYNEQFF	TGTGCCCTGGGGAGGGGGGCCAGCTCCTACAATGAGCAGTTCTTC
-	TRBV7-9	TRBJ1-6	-	CASSLEGGPNSPLHF	TGTGCCAGCAGCTTAGAGGGGGGGCCCAATTCACCCCTCCACTTT
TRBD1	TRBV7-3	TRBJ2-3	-	CASSLTGDFTDTQYF	TGTGCCAGCAGTTTGACAGGGGATTTCACAGATACGCAGTATTTT
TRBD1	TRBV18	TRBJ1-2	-	CASSETGAVYGYTF	TGTGCCAGCTCCGAGACAGGGGCGGTCTATGGCTACACCTTC
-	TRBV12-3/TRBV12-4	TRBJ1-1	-	CASRYTVNTEAFF	TGTGCCAGCAGATATACAGTGAACACTGAAGCTTTCTTT
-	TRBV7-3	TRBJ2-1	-	CASSLAGASYNEQFF	TGTGCCAGCAGCTTAGCGGGTGCCTCCTACAATGAGCAGTTCTTC
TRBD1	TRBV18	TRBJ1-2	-	CASSPQGEQGYTF	TGTGCCAGCTCACCTCAGGGGGAGCAGGGCTACACCTTC
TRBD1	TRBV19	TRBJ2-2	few	CASRVRTGENGELFF	TGTGCCAGTAGGGTTCGGACAGGGGAAAACGGGGAGCTGTTTTTT
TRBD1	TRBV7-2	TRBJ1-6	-	CASSATGTGSPLHF	TGTGCCAGCAGCGCGACCGGGACAGGTTCACCCCTCCACTTT
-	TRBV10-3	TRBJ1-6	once	CAISEAQVQNSPLHF	TGTGCCATCAGTGAGGCCCAGGTTCAAAATTCACCCCTCCACTTT
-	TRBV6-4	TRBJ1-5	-	CASSPGQTNQPQHF	TGTGCCAGCAGCCCCGGACAGACAAATCAGCCCCAGCATTTT
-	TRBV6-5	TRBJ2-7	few	CASSDGGQGKHEQYF	TGTGCCAGCAGCGACGGTGGCCAGGGGAAGCACGAGCAGTACTTC
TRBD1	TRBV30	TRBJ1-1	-	CAWSAGTVEAFF	TGTGCCTGGAGTGCCGGGACAGTTGAAGCTTTCTTT
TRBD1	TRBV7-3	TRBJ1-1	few	CASSPRQGSTEAFF	TGTGCCAGCAGCCCACGACAGGGAAGCACTGAAGCTTTCTTT
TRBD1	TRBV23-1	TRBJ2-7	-	CDPGQGDEQYF	TGCGACCCAGGACAGGGCGACGAGCAGTACTTC
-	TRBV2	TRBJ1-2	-	CASRTIRGYGYTF	TGTGCCAGCAGAACTATCCGGGGCTATGGCTACACCTTC